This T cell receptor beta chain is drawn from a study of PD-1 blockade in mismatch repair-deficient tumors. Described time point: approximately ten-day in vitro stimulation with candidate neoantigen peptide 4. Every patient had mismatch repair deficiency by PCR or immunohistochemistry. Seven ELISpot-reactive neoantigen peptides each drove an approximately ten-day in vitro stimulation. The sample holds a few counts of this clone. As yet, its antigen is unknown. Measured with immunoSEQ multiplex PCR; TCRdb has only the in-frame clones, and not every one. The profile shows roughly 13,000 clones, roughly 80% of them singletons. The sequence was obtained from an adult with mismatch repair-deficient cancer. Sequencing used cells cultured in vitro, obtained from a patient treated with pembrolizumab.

The CDR3 coding sequence is TGTGCCAGTAGTACCGGGACAGGGGGCGAATGGGATAGCAATCAGCCCCAGCATTTT. This encodes CASSTGTGGEWDSNQPQHF. The chain links TRBV19 to TRBJ1-5; TRBD1 matches at 12 bases. The J segment lost 0 bases and the V segment lost 4 bases, leaving 10 bases of the junction unmatched. Germline V CDR1 and CDR2: LNHDA, SQIVND (reference sequence). The CDR3 loop spans 19 amino acids.